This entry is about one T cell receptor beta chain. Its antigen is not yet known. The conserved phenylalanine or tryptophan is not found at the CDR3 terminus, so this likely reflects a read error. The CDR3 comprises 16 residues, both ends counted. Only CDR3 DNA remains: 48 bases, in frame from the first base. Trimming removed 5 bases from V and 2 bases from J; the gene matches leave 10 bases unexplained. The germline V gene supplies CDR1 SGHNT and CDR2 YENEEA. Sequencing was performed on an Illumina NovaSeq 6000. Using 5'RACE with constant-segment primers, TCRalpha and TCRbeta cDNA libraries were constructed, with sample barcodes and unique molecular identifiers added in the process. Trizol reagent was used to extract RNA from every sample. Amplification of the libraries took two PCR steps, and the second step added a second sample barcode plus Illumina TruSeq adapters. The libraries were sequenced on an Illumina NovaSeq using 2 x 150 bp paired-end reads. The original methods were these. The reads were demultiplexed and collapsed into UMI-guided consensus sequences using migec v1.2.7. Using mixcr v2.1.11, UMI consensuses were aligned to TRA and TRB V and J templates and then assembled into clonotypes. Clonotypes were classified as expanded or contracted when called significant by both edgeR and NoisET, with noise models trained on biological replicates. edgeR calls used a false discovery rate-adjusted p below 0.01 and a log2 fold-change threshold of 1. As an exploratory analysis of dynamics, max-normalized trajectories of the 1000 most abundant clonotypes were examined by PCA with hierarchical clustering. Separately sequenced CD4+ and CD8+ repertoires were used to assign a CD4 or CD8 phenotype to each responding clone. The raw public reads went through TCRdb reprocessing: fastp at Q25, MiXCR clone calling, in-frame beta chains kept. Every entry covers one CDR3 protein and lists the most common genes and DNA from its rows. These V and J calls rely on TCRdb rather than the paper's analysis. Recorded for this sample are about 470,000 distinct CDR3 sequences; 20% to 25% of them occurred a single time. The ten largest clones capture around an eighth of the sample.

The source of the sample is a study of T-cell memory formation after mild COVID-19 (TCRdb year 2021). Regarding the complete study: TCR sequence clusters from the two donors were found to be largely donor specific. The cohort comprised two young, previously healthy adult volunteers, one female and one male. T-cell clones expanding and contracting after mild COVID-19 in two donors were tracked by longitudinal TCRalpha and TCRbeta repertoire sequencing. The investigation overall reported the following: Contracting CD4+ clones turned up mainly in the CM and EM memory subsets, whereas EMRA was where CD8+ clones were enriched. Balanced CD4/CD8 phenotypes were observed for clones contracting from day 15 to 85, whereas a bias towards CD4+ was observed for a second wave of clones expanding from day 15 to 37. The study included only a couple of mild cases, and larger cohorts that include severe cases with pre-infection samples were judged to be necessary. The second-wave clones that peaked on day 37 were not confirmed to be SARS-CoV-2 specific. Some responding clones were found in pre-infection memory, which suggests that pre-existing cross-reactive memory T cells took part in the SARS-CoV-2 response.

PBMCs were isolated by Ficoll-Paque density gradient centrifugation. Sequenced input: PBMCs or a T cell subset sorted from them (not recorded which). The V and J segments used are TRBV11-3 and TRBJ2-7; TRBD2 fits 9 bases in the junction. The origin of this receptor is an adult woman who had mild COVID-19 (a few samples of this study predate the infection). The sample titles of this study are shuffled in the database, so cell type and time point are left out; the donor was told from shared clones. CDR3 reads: CASSAVSSGGTYEQYL. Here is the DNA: TGTGCCAGCAGCGCCGTTTCAAGCGGGGGGACCTACGAGCAGTACCTC.